This T cell receptor (beta chain) originates from a study of human versus mouse CDR3 diversity and MHC coevolution. Study-wide results and caveats: Clonal inequality was lowest in two of the three human donors. In humans, T-cell selection involved six or seven MHC II alleles.

A note on this clone: Its antigen is unknown.

Naive CD4 T cells, CD45RO-negative and CD62L-positive, were flow-sorted from PBMCs. The protocol was immunoSEQ multiplex PCR, while the TCRdb copy is restricted to in-frame clones and leaves out a portion. The sample contains 60,000 to 95,000 clones, less than 95% of which appear only once. V was trimmed by 5 bases and J by 0 bases, leaving 18 bases between them. The V gene's germline CDR1 is SGHVS and CDR2 FNYEAQ. The CDR3 covers 17 residues. The origin of this receptor is a person aged 25 to 69 in good health. Sequenced input: naive CD4+ T cells from blood. Sample subset: CD45RO-negative CD62L-positive naive CD4 T cells. This chain links TRBV7-6 with TRBJ2-3; TRBD2 might be the D (7 bases). The CDR3 DNA follows: TGTGCCAGCAGCCCCCTTAGGGGGGGGACTAGCACAGATACGCAGTATTTT. Protein product: CASSPLRGGTSTDTQYF.